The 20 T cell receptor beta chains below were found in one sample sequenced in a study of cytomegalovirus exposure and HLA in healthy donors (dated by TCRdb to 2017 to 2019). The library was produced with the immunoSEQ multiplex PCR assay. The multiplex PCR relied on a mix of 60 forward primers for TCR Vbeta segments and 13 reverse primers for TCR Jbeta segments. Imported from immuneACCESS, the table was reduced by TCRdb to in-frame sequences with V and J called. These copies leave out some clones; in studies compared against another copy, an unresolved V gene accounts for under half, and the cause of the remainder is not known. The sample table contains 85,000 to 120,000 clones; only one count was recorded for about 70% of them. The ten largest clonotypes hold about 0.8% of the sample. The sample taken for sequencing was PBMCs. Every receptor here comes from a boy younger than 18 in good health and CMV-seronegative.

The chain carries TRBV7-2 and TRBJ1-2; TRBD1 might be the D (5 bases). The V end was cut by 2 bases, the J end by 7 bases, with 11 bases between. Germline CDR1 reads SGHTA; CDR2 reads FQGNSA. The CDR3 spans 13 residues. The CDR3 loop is CASSLTAGSGYTF. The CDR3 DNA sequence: TGTGCCAGCAGCTTAACCGCAGGGTCTGGCTACACCTTC.

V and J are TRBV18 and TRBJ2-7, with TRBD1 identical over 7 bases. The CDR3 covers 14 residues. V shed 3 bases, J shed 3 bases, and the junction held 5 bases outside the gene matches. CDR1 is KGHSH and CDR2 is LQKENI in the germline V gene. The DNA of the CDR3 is TGTGCCAGCTCACCTAGGCAGGGGGTCTACGAGCAGTACTTC. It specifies CASSPRQGVYEQYF. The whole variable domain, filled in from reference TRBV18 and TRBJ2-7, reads NAGVMQNPRHLVRRRGQEARLRCSPMKGHSHVYWYRQLPEEGLKFMVYLQKENIIDESGMPKERFSAEFPKEGPSILRIQQVVRGDSAAYFCASSPRQGVYEQYFGPGTRLTVT.

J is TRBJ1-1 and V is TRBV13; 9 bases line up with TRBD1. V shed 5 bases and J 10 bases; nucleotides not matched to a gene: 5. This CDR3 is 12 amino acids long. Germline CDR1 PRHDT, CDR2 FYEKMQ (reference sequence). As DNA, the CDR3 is TGTGCCAGCAGCCTCCGACAGGGGGGAGCTTTCTTT. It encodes CASSLRQGGAFF.

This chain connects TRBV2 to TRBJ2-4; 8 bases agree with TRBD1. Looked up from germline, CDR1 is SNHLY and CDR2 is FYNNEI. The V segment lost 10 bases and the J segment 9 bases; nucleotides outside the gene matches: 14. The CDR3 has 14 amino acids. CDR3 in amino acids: CATLRGQGGGIQYF. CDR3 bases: TGTGCCACCCTTCGCGGACAGGGAGGAGGCATTCAGTACTTC.

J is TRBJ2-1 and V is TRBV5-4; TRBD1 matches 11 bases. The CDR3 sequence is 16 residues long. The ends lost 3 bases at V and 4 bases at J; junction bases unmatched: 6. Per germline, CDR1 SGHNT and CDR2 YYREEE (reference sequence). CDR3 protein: CASSSGTGGGYNEQFF. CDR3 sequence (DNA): TGTGCCAGCAGCTCCGGGACAGGGGGAGGGTACAATGAGCAGTTCTTC.

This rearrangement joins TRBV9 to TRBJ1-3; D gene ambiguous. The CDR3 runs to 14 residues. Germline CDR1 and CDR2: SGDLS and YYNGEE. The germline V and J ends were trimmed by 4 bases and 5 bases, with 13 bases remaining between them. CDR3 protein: CASSPQASRNTIYF. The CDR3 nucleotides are TGTGCCAGCAGCCCCCAGGCTTCCCGAAACACCATATATTTT.

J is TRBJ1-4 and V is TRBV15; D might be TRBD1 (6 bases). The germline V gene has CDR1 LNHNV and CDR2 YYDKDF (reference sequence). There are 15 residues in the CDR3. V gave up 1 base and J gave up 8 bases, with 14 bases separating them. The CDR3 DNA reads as TGTGCCACCAGCAGAGTGGGGACACACCCGGAAAAACTGTTTTTT. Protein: CATSRVGTHPEKLFF.

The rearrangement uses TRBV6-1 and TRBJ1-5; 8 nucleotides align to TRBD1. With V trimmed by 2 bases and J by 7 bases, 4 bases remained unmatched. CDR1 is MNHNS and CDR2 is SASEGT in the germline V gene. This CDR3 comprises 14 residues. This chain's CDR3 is CASSEQGARQPQHF. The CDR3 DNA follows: TGTGCCAGCAGTGAACAGGGGGCCAGGCAGCCCCAGCATTTT.

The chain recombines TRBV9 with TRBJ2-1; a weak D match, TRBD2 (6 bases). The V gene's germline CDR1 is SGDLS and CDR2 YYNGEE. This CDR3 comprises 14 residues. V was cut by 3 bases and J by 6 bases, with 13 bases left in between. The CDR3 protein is CASSAGGAVNEQFF. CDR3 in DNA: TGTGCCAGCAGCGCCGGGGGTGCGGTCAATGAGCAGTTCTTC.

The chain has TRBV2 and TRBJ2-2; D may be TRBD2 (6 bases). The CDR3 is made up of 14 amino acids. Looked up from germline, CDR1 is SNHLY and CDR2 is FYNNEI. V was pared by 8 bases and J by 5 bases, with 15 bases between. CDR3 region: CASAGKGWTGELFF. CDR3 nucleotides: TGTGCCAGCGCGGGGAAGGGTTGGACCGGGGAGCTGTTTTTT.

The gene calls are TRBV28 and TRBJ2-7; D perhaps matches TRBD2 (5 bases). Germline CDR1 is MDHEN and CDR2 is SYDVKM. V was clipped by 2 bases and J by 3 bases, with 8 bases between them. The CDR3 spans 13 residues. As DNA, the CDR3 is TGTGCCAGCAGTTTAGGGAGATTCTACGAGCAGTACTTC. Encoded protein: CASSLGRFYEQYF.

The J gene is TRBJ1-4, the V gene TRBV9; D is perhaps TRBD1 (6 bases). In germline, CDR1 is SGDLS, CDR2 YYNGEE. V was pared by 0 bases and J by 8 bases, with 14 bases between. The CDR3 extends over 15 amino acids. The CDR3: CASSVEGGMGEKLFF. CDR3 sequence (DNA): TGTGCCAGCAGCGTAGAGGGGGGGATGGGAGAAAAACTGTTTTTT.

For the CDR3, the DNA is TGTGCCAGCAGCTTAACACAGGGGGACAATCAGCCCCAGCATTTT. As protein: CASSLTQGDNQPQHF. The chain employs TRBV7-3 and TRBJ1-5; 8 nucleotides line up with TRBD1. Germline V gene sequence: CDR1 SGHTA, CDR2 FQGTGA. The CDR3 is 15 residues long. V lost 0 bases to trimming and J lost 3 bases; unmatched junction nucleotides: 1.

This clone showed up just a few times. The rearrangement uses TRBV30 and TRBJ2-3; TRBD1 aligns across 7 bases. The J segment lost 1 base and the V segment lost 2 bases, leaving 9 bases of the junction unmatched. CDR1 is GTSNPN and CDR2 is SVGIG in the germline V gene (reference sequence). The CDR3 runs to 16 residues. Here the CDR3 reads CAWSLPGTARTDTQYF. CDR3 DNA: TGTGCCTGGAGTCTTCCCGGGACAGCCCGCACAGATACGCAGTATTTT.

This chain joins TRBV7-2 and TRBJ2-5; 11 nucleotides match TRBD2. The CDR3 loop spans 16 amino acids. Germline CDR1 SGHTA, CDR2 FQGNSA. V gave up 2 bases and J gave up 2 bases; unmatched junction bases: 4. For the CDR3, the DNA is TGTGCCAGCAGCTTATTAGCGGGAGGGCCGCAAGAGACCCAGTACTTC. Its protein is CASSLLAGGPQETQYF.

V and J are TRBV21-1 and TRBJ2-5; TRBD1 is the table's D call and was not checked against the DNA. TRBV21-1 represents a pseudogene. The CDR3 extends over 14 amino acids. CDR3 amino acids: CASSRDRGQETQYF. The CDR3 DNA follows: TGTGCCAGCAGCCGAGACAGGGGTCAAGAGACCCAGTACTTC.

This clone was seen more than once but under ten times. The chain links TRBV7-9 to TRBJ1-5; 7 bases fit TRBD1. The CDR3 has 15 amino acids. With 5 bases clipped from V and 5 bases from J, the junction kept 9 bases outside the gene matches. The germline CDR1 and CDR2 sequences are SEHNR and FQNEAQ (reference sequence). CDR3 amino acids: CASSPGQRSDQPQHF. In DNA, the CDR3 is TGTGCCAGCAGCCCGGGACAGAGGTCTGATCAGCCCCAGCATTTT.

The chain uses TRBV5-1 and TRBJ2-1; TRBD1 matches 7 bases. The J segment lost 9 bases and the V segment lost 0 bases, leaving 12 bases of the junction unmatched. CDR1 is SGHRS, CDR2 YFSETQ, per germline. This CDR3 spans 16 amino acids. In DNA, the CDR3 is TGCGCCAGCAGCTTGGCCGAGACAGGGTATGGGAGTGAGCAGTTCTTC. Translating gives CASSLAETGYGSEQFF.

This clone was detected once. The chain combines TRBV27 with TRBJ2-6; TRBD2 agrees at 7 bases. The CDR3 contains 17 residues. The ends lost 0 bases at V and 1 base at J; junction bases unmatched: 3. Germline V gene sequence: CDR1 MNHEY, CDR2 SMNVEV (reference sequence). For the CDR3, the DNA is TGTGCCAGCAGTTTATCGCGGGGGATATCTGGGGCCAACGTCCTGACTTTC. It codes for CASSLSRGISGANVLTF.

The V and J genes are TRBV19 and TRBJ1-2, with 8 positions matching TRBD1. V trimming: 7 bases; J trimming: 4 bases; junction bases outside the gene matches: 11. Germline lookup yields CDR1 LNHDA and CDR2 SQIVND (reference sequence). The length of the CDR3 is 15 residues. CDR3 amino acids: CASIRAQGESYGYTF. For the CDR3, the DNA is TGTGCCAGTATCAGAGCACAGGGGGAGAGCTATGGCTACACCTTC. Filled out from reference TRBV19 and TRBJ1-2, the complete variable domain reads DGGITQSPKYLFRKEGQNVTLSCEQNLNHDAMYWYRQDPGQGLRLIYYSQIVNDFQKGDIAEGYSVSREKKESFPLTVTSAQKNPTAFYLCASIRAQGESYGYTFGSGTRLTVV.